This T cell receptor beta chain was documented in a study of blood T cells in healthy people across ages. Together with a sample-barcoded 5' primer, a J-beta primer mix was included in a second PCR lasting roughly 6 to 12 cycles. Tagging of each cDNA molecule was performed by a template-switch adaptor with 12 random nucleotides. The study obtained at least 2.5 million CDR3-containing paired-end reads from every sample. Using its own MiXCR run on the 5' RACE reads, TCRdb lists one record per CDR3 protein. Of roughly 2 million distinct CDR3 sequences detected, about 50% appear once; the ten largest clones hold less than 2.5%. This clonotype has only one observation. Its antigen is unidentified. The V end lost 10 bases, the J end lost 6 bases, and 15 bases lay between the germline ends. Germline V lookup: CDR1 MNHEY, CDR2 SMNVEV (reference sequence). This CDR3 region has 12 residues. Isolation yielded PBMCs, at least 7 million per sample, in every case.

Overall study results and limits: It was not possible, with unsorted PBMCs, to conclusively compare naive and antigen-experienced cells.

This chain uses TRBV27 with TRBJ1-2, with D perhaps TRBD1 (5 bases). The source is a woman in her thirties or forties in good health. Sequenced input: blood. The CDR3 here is CATQTGAHGYTF. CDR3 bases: TGTGCCACCCAAACAGGCGCCCATGGCTACACCTTC.